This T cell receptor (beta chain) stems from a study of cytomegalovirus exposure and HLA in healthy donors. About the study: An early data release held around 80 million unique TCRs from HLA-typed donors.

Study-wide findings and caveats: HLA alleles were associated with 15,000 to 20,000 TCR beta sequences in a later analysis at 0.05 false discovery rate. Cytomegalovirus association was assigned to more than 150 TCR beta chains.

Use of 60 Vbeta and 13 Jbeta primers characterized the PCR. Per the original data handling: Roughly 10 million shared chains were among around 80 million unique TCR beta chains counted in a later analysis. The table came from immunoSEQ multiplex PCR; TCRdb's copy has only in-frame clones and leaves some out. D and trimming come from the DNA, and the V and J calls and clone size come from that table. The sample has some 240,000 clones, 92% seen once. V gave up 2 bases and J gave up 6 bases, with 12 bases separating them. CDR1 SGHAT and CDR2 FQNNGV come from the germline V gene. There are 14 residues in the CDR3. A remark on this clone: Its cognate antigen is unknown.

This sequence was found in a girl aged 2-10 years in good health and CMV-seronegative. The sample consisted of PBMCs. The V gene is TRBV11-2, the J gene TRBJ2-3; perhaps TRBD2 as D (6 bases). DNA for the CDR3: TGTGCCAGCAGCTTACGACTAGAGGGCGATACGCAGTATTTT. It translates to CASSLRLEGDTQYF.